The clone carrying this T cell receptor (beta chain) showed up just a few times. This entry is derived from a study of cytomegalovirus exposure and HLA in healthy donors. Researchers ran the PCR with 60 Vbeta and 13 Jbeta primers. Clones were sequenced by immunoSEQ multiplex PCR, and TCRdb holds only the in-frame ones, with some missing. This sample has under 150,000 clones; roughly 79% occur once, and the top ten carry roughly 1.8%. Germline values: CDR1 SGHTA, CDR2 FQGNSA. The CDR3 length is 15 residues. V lost 5 bases, J lost 8 bases, and 21 bases lay in between. The sequenced material came from PBMCs. This chain uses TRBV7-2 with TRBJ1-2; D is possibly TRBD1 (6 bases). This TCR derives from a woman in her fifties or sixties in good health and CMV-seronegative. CDR3 DNA sequence: TGTGCCAGCAGCGCTAACAGGGAGCCCCCGCGGGGCTACACCTTC. It yields the protein CASSANREPPRGYTF.